Following are 10 T cell receptor beta chains from one sample sequenced in a study of blood T cells in healthy people across ages. The second PCR ran roughly 6 to 11 cycles with a sample-barcoded 5' primer and J-beta primers. TCRdb used MiXCR to reprocess the 5' RACE reads, holding one entry per CDR3 protein. The table has nearly 800,000 distinct CDR3 sequences, roughly three fifths seen once; the top ten hold more than 25%. Sequencing was done on a sample of blood. The receptor source for this set is a man aged 35 to 55 in good health.

This clonotype has only a few counts. The genes are TRBV20-1 and TRBJ2-1, with D unresolved. The CDR3 sequence is 14 residues long. Germline V gene sequence: CDR1 DFQATT, CDR2 SNEGSKA (reference sequence). The V end was cut by 6 bases, the J end by 3 bases, with 15 bases between. DNA for the CDR3: TGCAGTGCCTCCCGGCAGGCCGTCTACAATGAGCAGTTCTTC. Protein sequence: CSASRQAVYNEQFF.

The chain joins TRBV29-1 to TRBJ2-3, with D possibly being TRBD1 or TRBD2 (5 bases each). CDR1 and CDR2 (germline): SQVTM, ANQGSEA. With 3 bases removed from V and 2 bases from J, the gap between germline ends came to 9 bases. The CDR3 is 13 residues long. The CDR3 coding sequence is TGCAGCGTTGACGAGGGGTCCACAGATACGCAGTATTTT. It is translated as CSVDEGSTDTQYF.

The CDR3 nucleotides are TGTGCCAGCAGTTCCCCACTCGCTCCGTACGAGAACCTTGGCACAGATACGCAGTATTTT. Amino acid sequence: CASSSPLAPYENLGTDTQYF. The chain links TRBV27 to TRBJ2-3, with D hard to call. Germline assignment: CDR1 MNHEY and CDR2 SMNVEV (reference sequence). CDR3 length: 20 amino acids. With 4 bases removed from V and 1 base from J, the gap between germline ends came to 27 bases.

This clonotype was seen only a few times. The chain joins TRBV29-1 to TRBJ2-1; 7 positions agree with TRBD1. Looked up from germline, CDR1 is SQVTM and CDR2 is ANQGSEA. This CDR3 contains 13 residues. The junction had 12 bases not matched to a gene; V was cut back by 6 bases and J by 10 bases. This CDR3 is CSVADRVGGEQFF. The CDR3 DNA reads TGCAGCGTGGCTGACAGGGTAGGTGGCGAGCAGTTCTTC.

With respect to this clonotype: A junction boundary mismatches the germline segment, possibly from a read error. This rearrangement joins TRBV6-2 or TRBV6-3 to TRBJ2-1, with 9 positions matching TRBD1. There are 15 residues in the CDR3. Germline V gene sequence: CDR1 MNHEY, CDR2 SVGEGT. The CDR3 is CASRLGTGKYNERYF. In DNA, the CDR3 is TGTGCCAGCCGACTCGGGACAGGGAAATACAATGAGCGGTACTTC.

V usage is TRBV7-3 and J usage is TRBJ1-1; a weak D match, TRBD1 (5 bases). The CDR3 covers 17 residues. Per the germline V gene, CDR1 is SGHTA and CDR2 is FQGTGA. V was trimmed by 2 bases and J by 1 base, leaving 17 bases between them. This CDR3 reads CASSLDGAVRANTEAFF. DNA of the CDR3: TGTGCCAGCAGCTTAGACGGCGCAGTCAGGGCGAACACTGAAGCTTTCTTT.

This chain joins TRBV4-3 and TRBJ1-2, with D tentatively TRBD1 (5 bases). The CDR3 sequence is 17 residues long. CDR1 is LGHNA and CDR2 is YSLEER in the germline V gene. Trimming stripped 5 bases from V and 1 base from J, with 20 bases between. As DNA, the CDR3 is TGCGCCAGCAGCGTCCGGGACGGCGACCTTCTTAACTATGGCTACACCTTC. Its translation: CASSVRDGDLLNYGYTF.

Ten or more counts support this clonotype. The V call is TRBV3-1, the J call TRBJ1-6; possibly TRBD1 for D (5 bases). The CDR3 sequence is 16 residues long. Germline assignment: CDR1 LGHDT and CDR2 YNNKEL (reference sequence). V was shortened by 0 bases and J by 7 bases, with 13 bases between the two germline ends. The DNA for the CDR3 is TGTGCCAGCAGCCAAGAGTACGGGACGATAAATTCACCCCTCCACTTT. It specifies CASSQEYGTINSPLHF. The full variable domain, rest sourced from reference TRBV3-1 and TRBJ1-6, is DTAVSQTPKYLVTQMGNDKSIKCEQNLGHDTMYWYKQDSKKFLKIMFSYNNKELIINETVPNRFSPKSPDKAHLNLHINSLELGDSAVYFCASSQEYGTINSPLHFGNGTRLTVT.

The chain has TRBV6-5 and TRBJ2-5; 11 bases map to TRBD2. TRBJ2-1 matches the DNA end more closely, so the J call is doubtful. Germline loops: CDR1 MNHEY, CDR2 SVGAGI. The length of the CDR3 is 15 residues. The CDR3 spells CASSYSGGAGETQFF. For the CDR3, the DNA is TGTGCCAGCAGCTATAGCGGGGGGGCCGGGGAGACCCAGTTCTTC.

V is TRBV9 and J is TRBJ2-3, with 7 bases lining up with TRBD1. J gave up 3 bases and V 4 bases, and 8 bases lay outside the gene matches. Germline-derived CDR1 and CDR2 are SGDLS and YYNGEE. This CDR3 comprises 15 residues. In DNA form, the CDR3 reads TGTGCCAGCAGCACCCAGAGGGGGCTTACAGATACGCAGTATTTT. Translation: CASSTQRGLTDTQYF.